This T cell receptor beta chain was observed in a study of blood T cell repertoires in COVID-19. Study context: The samples span acute and convalescent COVID-19 from the United States, Italy and Spain.

Methods used by the authors: Estimation of nucleated cell counts was performed using reference gene primer amplification. Using immunoSEQ multiplex PCR, the repertoire was profiled, and TCRdb retains in-frame clones only, with some absent. That table is the source of V, J and clone size, and D and trimming were worked out from the DNA. The sample consists of over 50,000 clones, more than 70% of them appearing once. Germline V lookup: CDR1 LNHDA, CDR2 SQIVND (reference sequence). The CDR3 covers 15 residues. The V and J ends lost 2 bases and 6 bases, in that order; junction bases with no gene match: 7. This clone has more than one count but fewer than ten.

The TCR originated in a man aged 55 to 69 with acute or convalescent COVID-19. The sequencing input was peripheral blood. The chain couples TRBV19 to TRBJ2-7; 10 nucleotides agree with TRBD2. CDR3 protein: CASSIQLAGAAEQYF. The CDR3 DNA reads TGTGCCAGTAGTATACAGCTAGCGGGGGCTGCCGAGCAGTACTTC.